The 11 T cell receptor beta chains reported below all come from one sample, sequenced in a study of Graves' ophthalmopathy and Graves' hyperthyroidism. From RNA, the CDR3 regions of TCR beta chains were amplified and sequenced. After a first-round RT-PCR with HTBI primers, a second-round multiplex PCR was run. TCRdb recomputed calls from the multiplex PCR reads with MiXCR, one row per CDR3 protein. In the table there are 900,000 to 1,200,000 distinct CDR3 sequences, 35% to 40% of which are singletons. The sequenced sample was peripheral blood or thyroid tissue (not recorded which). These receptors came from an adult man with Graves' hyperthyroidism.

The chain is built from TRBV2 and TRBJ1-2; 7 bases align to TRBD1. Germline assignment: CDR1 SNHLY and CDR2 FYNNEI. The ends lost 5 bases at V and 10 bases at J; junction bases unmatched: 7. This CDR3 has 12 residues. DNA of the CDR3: TGTGCCAGCAGTTCCCGGGACAGTTCCTACACCTTC. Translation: CASSSRDSSYTF.

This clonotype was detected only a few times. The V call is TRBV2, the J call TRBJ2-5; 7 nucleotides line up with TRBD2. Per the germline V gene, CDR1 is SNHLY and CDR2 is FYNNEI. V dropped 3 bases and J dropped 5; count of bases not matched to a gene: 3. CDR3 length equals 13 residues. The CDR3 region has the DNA TGTGCCAGCAGTGAGGGAGGGATGGAGACCCAGTACTTC. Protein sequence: CASSEGGMETQYF.

Here the CDR3 DNA reads TGTGCCAGCAGCTTGAATAGCGGGAGGCTCGACGAGCAGTACTTC. This gives the protein CASSLNSGRLDEQYF. V usage is TRBV5-5 and J usage is TRBJ2-7; 10 bases agree with TRBD2. V was clipped by 1 base and J by 5 bases; unmatched bases: 6. Germline CDR1 reads SGHKS; CDR2 reads YYEKEE (reference sequence). The CDR3 has 15 residues.

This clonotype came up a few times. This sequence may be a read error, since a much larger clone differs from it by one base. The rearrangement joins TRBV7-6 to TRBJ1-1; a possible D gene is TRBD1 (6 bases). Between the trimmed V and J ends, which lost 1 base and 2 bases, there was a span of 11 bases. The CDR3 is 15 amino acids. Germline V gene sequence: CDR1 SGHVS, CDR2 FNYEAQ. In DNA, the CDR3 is TGTGCCAGCAGCTTAGGTAGGGGGATTAACACTGAAGCTTTCTTT. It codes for CASSLGRGINTEAFF.

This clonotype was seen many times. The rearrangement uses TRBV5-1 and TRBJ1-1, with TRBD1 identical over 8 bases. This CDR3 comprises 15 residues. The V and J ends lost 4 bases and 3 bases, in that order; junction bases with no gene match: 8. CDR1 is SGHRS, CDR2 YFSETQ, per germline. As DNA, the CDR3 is TGCGCCAGCAGCGCTTTCAGGGGGCAGGACACTGAAGCTTTCTTT. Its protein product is CASSAFRGQDTEAFF.

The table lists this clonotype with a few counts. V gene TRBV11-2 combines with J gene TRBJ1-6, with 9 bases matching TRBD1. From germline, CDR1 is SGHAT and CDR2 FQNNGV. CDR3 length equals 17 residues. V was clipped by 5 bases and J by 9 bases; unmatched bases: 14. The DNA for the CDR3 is TGTGCCAGCAGCCCTCCCACCGGGACAGGGATTTCTTCACCCCTCCACTTT. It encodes CASSPPTGTGISSPLHF. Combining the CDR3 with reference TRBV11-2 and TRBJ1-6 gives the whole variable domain EAGVAQSPRYKIIEKRQSVAFWCNPISGHATLYWYQQILGQGPKLLIQFQNNGVVDDSQLPKDRFSAERLKGVDSTLKIQPAKLEDSAVYLCASSPPTGTGISSPLHFGNGTRLTVT.

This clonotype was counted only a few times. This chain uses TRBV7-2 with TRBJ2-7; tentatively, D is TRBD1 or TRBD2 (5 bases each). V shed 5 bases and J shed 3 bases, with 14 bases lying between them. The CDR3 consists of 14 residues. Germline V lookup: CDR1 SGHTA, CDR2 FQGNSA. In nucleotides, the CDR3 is TGTGCCAGCAGCCAACCCGGGACGGACTACGAGCAGTACTTC. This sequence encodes CASSQPGTDYEQYF.

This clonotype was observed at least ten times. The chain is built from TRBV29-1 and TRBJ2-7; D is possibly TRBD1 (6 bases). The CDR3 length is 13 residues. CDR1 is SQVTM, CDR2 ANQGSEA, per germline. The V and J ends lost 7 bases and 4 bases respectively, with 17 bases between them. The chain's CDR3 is CSAQTGEKYEQYF. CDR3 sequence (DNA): TGCAGCGCGCAGACAGGTGAGAAATACGAGCAGTACTTC.

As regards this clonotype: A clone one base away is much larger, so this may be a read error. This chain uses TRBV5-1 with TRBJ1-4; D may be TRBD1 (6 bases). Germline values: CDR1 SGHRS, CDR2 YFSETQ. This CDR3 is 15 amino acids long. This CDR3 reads CASSVEGDGGEKLFF. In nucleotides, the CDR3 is TGTGCCAGCAGCGTAGAGGGGGACGGAGGTGAAAAACTGTTTTTT.

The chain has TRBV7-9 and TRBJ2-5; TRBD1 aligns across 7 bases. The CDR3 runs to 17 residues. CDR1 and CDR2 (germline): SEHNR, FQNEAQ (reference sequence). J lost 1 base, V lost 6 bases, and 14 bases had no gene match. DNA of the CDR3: TGTGCCAGCAGGGGGACAGTTGGGCCCCCCCCCCAAGAGACCCAGTACTTC. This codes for CASRGTVGPPPQETQYF.

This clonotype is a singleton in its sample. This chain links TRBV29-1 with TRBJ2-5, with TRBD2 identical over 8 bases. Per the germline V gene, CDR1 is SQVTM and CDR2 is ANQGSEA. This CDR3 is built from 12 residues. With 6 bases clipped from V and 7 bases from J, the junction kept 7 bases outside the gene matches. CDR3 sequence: CSVDGGAGTQYF. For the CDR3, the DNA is TGCAGCGTGGACGGGGGGGCTGGGACCCAGTACTTC.